A selection of T cell receptor beta chains follows, all from one sample in a study of OX40 agonist ivuxolimab in advanced cancers. Repertoires were generated with immunoSEQ multiplex PCR, while TCRdb's copy carries only in-frame clones and drops some. The sample includes over 15,000 clones, roughly 83% of them seen just once. The sample here was CD4+ or CD8+ T cells sorted from blood, taken in a trial of the OX40 agonist ivuxolimab. The source is an adult with an advanced solid tumor such as melanoma, head and neck, liver or kidney cancer. Both conserved end residues are part of each CDR3. The D gene is left open where the match is weak. Clone size, where shown, is once, few, many, or a class for clones that have expanded.

d_gene,len,v_gene,j_gene,abundance,CDR3nt,CDR3aa
.,16,TRBV19,TRBJ1-4,.,TGTGCCAGTAGTACAACAGGGCGTGCAACTAATGAAAAACTGTTTTTT,CASSTTGRATNEKLFF
TRBD2,18,TRBV15,TRBJ2-1,.,TGTGCCACCAGCAGAGATCGGGTGCTTAGCGGGAGGGGTAATGAGCAGTTCTTC,CATSRDRVLSGRGNEQFF
.,13,TRBV5-1,TRBJ2-1,.,TGCGCCAGCAGCTTACGGGGGTTGGATGAGCAGTTCTTC,CASSLRGLDEQFF
TRBD1,15,TRBV28,TRBJ1-5,.,TGTGCCAGCAGTTTCGGGGACAGAGGCAATCAGCCCCAGCATTTT,CASSFGDRGNQPQHF
TRBD1,14,TRBV2,TRBJ1-1,.,TGTGCCAGCAGGGTCGACAGGGCGAACACTGAAGCTTTCTTT,CASRVDRANTEAFF
.,14,TRBV10-3,TRBJ2-7,.,TGTGCCATCAGTGAGCGGGGGACACTCCACGAGCAGTACTTC,CAISERGTLHEQYF
.,20,TRBV4-2,TRBJ2-3,.,TGTGCCAGCAGCCAAGATCCCCTCGACCTTAGGCCTAGCATCACAGATACGCAGTATTTT,CASSQDPLDLRPSITDTQYF
.,14,TRBV28,TRBJ1-1,.,TGTGCCACAATCCCCACCCCGGGGGACACTGAAGCTTTCTTT,CATIPTPGDTEAFF
TRBD1,12,TRBV7-2,TRBJ1-1,few,TGTGCCAGCAGCTTGGGGACAGGCGAAGCTTTCTTT,CASSLGTGEAFF
TRBD1,15,TRBV7-9,TRBJ1-4,.,TGTGCCAGCAGCTTAGGGACAGGGGTAAATGAAAAACTGTTTTTT,CASSLGTGVNEKLFF
.,14,TRBV9,TRBJ2-5,.,TGTGCCAGCAGCGTAGACCCTGGGGGGGAGACCCAGTACTTC,CASSVDPGGETQYF
.,15,TRBV9,TRBJ1-2,once,TGTGCCAGCAGCTCACAGGTCCGGGGCAACTATGGCTACACCTTC,CASSSQVRGNYGYTF
.,13,TRBV5-1,TRBJ1-1,.,TGCGCCAGCAGCTCTCGACAGGACACTGAAGCTTTCTTT,CASSSRQDTEAFF
TRBD1,15,TRBV18,TRBJ2-2,.,TGTGCCAGCTCACCAGGGACAGGGAATAACGGGGAGCTGTTTTTT,CASSPGTGNNGELFF
TRBD1,13,TRBV6-1,TRBJ2-3,.,TGTGCCAGCAGTACGGGACAGACAGATACGCAGTATTTT,CASSTGQTDTQYF
.,15,TRBV5-1,TRBJ2-1,.,TGCGCCAGCAGCTCGATCCCTACGAACGGCGGTGAGCAGTTCTTC,CASSSIPTNGGEQFF
.,14,TRBV5-1,TRBJ2-5,.,TGCGCCAGCAGAAACTATGGGGCCCAAGAGACCCAGTACTTC,CASRNYGAQETQYF
TRBD2,19,TRBV9,TRBJ2-2,.,TGTGCCAGCAGCCCTCGACTAGCGGGGGCCCCGAGCGGAACCGGGGAGCTGTTTTTT,CASSPRLAGAPSGTGELFF
TRBD1,15,TRBV6-1,TRBJ1-2,.,TGTGCCAGCAGTGATTTGTCAGGGGGTAGCTATGGCTACACCTTC,CASSDLSGGSYGYTF
.,15,TRBV18,TRBJ1-1,.,TGTGCCAGCTCACCCTCCGCCGGGATAACAGGTGAAGCTTTCTTT,CASSPSAGITGEAFF
.,14,TRBV6-5,TRBJ2-7,.,TGTGCCAGCAGCCCGGACACATGGACCTACGAGCAGTACTTC,CASSPDTWTYEQYF
TRBD2,17,TRBV28,TRBJ2-1,.,TGTGCCAGCAGTTGGAGTCTAGCGGGAGGGCCCTACAATGAGCAGTTCTTC,CASSWSLAGGPYNEQFF
TRBD1,12,TRBV5-6,TRBJ1-1,.,TGTGCCAGCAGCTTTACAGGGGCTGAAGCTTTCTTT,CASSFTGAEAFF
TRBD1,15,TRBV7-9,TRBJ2-2,.,TGTGCCAGCAGCCGGAGGACAGGGGGCACCGGGGAGCTGTTTTTT,CASSRRTGGTGELFF
TRBD2,16,TRBV5-1,TRBJ2-1,once,TGCGCCAGCAGCTTGGTGGCTAGCGGGGCCTACAATGAGCAGTTCTTC,CASSLVASGAYNEQFF
.,15,TRBV6-1,TRBJ1-6,.,TGTGCCAGCAGACCCGTGGAGGGAGGGAATTCACCCCTCCACTTT,CASRPVEGGNSPLHF
.,14,TRBV7-6,TRBJ1-3,few,TGTGCCAGCAGCTTAACGTCCTCTGGAAACACCATATATTTT,CASSLTSSGNTIYF
TRBD1,14,TRBV19,TRBJ2-3,.,TGTGCCAGTAGTTTCCAGGGGGCCACAGATACGCAGTATTTT,CASSFQGATDTQYF
.,16,TRBV7-6,TRBJ1-5,large,TGTGCCAGCATCCCGAGGAGTCCCCATAGCAATCAGCCCCAGCATTTT,CASIPRSPHSNQPQHF
.,15,TRBV2,TRBJ2-2,.,TGTGCCAGCAGTGATACTGTAGGATCCACCGGGGAGCTGTTTTTT,CASSDTVGSTGELFF